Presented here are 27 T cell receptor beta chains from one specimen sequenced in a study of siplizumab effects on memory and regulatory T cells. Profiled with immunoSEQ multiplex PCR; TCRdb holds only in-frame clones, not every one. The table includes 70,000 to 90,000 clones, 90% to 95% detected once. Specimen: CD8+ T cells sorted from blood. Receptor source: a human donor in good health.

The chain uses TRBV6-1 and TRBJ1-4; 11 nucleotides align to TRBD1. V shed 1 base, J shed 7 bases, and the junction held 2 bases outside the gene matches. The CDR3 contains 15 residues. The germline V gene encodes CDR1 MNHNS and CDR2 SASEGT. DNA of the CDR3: TGTGCCAGCAGTGAAGGGGACAGGGGGTCTGAAAAACTGTTTTTT. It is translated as CASSEGDRGSEKLFF.

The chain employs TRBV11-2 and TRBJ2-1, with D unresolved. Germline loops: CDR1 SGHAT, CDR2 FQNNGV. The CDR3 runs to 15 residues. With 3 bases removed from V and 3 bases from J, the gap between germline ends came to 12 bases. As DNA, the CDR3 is TGTGCCAGCAGCTTTGAAGCTTCGGGCTACAATGAGCAGTTCTTC. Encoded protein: CASSFEASGYNEQFF.

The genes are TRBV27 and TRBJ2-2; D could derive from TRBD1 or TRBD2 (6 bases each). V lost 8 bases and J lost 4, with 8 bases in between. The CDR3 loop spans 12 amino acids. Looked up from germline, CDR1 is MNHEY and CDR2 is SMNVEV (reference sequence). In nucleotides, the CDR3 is TGTGCCAGCGGAGGGGGCACCGGGGAGCTGTTTTTT. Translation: CASGGGTGELFF.

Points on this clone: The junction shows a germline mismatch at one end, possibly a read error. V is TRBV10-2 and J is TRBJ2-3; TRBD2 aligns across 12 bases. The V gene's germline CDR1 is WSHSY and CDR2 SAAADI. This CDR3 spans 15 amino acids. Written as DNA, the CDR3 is TGCGCCACCACCGGACTAGCGGGATTGCTAGATACGCAATATTTT. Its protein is CATTGLAGLLDTQYF.

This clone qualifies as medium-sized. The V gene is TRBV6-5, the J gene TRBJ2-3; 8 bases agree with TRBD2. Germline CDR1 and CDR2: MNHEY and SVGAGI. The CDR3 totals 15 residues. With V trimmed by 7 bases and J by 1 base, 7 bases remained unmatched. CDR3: CASMDGGAGTDTQYF. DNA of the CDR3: TGTGCCAGCATGGACGGGGGGGCGGGCACAGATACGCAGTATTTT.

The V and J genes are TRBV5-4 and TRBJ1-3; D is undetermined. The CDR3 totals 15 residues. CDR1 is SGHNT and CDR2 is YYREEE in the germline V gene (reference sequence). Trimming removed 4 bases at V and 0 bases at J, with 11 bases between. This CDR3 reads CASSRDGDSGNTIYF. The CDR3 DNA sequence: TGTGCCAGCAGCCGAGACGGCGACTCTGGAAACACCATATATTTT.

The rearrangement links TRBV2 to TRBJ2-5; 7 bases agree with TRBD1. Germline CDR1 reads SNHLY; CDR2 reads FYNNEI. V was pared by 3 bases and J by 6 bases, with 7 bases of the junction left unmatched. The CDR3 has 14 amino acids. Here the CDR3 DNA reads TGTGCCAGCAGTGACTCGGGGACAGCGAAGACCCAGTACTTC. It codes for CASSDSGTAKTQYF.

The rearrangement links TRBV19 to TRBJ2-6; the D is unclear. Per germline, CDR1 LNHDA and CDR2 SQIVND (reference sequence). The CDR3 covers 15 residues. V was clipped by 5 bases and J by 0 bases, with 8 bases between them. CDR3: CASSVLDSGANVLTF. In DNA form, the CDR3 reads TGTGCCAGTAGTGTGCTCGACTCTGGGGCCAACGTCCTGACTTTC.

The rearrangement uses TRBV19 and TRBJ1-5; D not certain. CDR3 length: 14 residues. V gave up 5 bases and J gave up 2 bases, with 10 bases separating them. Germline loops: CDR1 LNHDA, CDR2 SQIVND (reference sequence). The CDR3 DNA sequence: TGTGCCAGTAGTGAGGGAGTAGGCAATCAGCCCCAGCATTTT. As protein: CASSEGVGNQPQHF.

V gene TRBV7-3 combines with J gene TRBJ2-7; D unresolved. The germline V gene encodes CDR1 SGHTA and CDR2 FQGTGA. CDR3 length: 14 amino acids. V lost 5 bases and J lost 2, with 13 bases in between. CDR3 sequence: CASSPADQAYEQYF. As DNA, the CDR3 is TGTGCCAGCAGCCCCGCAGATCAGGCCTACGAGCAGTACTTC. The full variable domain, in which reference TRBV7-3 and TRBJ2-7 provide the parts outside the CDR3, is GAGVSQTPSNKVTEKGKYVELRCDPISGHTALYWYRQSLGQGPEFLIYFQGTGAADDSGLPNDRFFAVRPEGSVSTLKIQRTERGDSAVYLCASSPADQAYEQYFGPGTRLTVT.

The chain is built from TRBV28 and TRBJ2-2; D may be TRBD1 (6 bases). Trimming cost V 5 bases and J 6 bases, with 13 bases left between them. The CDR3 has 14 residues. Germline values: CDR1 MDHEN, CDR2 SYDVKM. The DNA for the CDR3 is TGTGCCAGCAGTCTTCACAGGGCCCCCGGGGAGCTGTTTTTT. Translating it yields CASSLHRAPGELFF.

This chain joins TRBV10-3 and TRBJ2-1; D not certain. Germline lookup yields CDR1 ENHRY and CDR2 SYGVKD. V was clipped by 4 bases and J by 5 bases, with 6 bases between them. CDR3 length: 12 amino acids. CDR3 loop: CAISVLDNEQFF. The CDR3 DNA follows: TGTGCCATCAGTGTCCTCGACAATGAGCAGTTCTTC.

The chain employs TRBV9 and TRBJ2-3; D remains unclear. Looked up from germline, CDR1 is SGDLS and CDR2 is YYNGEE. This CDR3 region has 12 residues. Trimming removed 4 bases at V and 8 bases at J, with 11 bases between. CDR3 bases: TGTGCCAGCAGCCAGTCGATGGGTACGCAGTATTTT. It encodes CASSQSMGTQYF.

CDR3 DNA sequence: TGTGCCAGCAGCTCGGACGCATACGAGCAGTACTTC. Its translation: CASSSDAYEQYF. The chain combines TRBV5-6 with TRBJ2-5, with no clear D. The DNA end lines up better with TRBJ2-7; the J call may be wrong. The CDR3 loop spans 12 amino acids. CDR1 is SGHDT and CDR2 is YYEEEE in the germline V gene.

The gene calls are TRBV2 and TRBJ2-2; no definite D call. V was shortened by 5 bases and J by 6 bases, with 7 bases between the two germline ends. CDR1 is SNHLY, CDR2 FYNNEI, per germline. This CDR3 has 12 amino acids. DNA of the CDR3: TGTGCCAGCAGTTTGGCTCCCGGGGAGCTGTTTTTT. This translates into CASSLAPGELFF. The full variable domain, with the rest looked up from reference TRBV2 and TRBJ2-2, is EPEVTQTPSHQVTQMGQEVILRCVPISNHLYFYWYRQILGQKVEFLVSFYNNEISEKSEIFDDQFSVERPDGSNFTLKIRSTKLEDSAMYFCASSLAPGELFFGEGSRLTVL.

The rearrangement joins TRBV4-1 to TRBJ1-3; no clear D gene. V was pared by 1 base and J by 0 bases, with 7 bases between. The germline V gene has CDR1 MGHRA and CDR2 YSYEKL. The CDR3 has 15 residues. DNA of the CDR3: TGCGCCAGCAGCCAAGTTCCCAACTCTGGAAACACCATATATTTT. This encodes CASSQVPNSGNTIYF.

The CDR3 DNA follows: TGTGCCAGCAGCACACAGGGCCCCCTTGGTCAGCCCCAGCATTTT. It is translated as CASSTQGPLGQPQHF. The genes are TRBV6-5 and TRBJ1-5; tentatively, D is TRBD1 (6 bases). This CDR3 comprises 15 residues. Germline loops: CDR1 MNHEY, CDR2 SVGAGI. The V and J ends lost 6 bases and 6 bases respectively, with 18 bases between them.

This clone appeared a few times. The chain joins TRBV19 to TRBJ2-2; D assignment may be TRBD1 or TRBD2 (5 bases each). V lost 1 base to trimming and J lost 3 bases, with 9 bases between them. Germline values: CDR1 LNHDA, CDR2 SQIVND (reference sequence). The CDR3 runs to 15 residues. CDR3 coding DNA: TGTGCCAGTAGTATAGGAGGGGCTTACACCGGGGAGCTGTTTTTT. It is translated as CASSIGGAYTGELFF. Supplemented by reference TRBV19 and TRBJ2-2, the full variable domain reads DGGITQSPKYLFRKEGQNVTLSCEQNLNHDAMYWYRQDPGQGLRLIYYSQIVNDFQKGDIAEGYSVSREKKESFPLTVTSAQKNPTAFYLCASSIGGAYTGELFFGEGSRLTVL.

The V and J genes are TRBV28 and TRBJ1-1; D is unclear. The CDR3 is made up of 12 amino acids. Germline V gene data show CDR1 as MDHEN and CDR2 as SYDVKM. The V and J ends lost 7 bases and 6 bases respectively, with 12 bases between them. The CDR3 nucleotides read TGTGCCAGCAATAAAGGATTCCCTGAAGCTTTCTTT. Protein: CASNKGFPEAFF.

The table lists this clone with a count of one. CDR3 in amino acids: CASSRRTSGDPREQYF. The CDR3 nucleotides read TGTGCCAGCAGCCGCCGGACTAGCGGGGACCCCCGGGAGCAGTACTTC. V and J are TRBV13 and TRBJ2-7; 12 bases are a match to TRBD2. The V segment lost 5 bases and the J segment 7 bases; nucleotides outside the gene matches: 12. The germline CDR1 and CDR2 sequences are PRHDT and FYEKMQ (reference sequence). The CDR3 spans 16 residues.

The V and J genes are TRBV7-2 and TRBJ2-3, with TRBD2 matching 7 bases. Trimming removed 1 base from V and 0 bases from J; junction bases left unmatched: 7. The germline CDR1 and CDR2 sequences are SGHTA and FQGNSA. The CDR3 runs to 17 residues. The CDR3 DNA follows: TGTGCCAGCAGCTTAGTCGGGTCTAGCGGTAGCACAGATACGCAGTATTTT. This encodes CASSLVGSSGSTDTQYF.

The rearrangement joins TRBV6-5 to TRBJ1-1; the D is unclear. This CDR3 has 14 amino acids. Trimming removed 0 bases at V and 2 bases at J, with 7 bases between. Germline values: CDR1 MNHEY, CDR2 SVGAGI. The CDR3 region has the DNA TGTGCCAGCAGTTACTCATACGCAAACACTGAAGCTTTCTTT. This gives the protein CASSYSYANTEAFF.

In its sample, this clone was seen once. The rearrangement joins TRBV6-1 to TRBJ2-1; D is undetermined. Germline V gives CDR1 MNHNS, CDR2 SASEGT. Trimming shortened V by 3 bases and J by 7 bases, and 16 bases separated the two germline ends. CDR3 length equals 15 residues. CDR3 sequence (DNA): TGTGCCAGCAGTGATGTTTTGGTGCTAGGAAATGAGCAGTTCTTC. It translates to CASSDVLVLGNEQFF.

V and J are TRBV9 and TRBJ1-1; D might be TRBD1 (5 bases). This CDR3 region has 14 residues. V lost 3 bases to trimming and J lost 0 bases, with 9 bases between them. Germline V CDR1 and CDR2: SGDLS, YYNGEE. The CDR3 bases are TGTGCCAGCAGCGCGGGGGGGATGAACACTGAAGCTTTCTTT. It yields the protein CASSAGGMNTEAFF.

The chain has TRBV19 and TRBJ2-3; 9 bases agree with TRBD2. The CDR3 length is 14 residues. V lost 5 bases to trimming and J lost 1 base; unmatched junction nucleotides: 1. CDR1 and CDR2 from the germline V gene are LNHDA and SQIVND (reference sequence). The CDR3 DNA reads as TGTGCCAGTAGTTTAGCGGGGGGCACAGATACGCAGTATTTT. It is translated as CASSLAGGTDTQYF.

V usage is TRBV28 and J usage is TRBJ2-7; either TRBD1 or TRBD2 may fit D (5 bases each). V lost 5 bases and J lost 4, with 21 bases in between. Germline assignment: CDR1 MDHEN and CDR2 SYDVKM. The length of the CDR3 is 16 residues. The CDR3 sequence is CASSLPGQGPRYEQYF. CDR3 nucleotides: TGTGCCAGCAGTCTCCCGGGGCAGGGCCCTCGGTACGAGCAGTACTTC.

The CDR3 DNA reads TGTGCCAGCTGGGGGCGAGGACTAGGGGTGGCCGGGGAGCTGTTTTTT. Translated, it gives CASWGRGLGVAGELFF. This chain connects TRBV2 to TRBJ2-2; the D gene is possibly TRBD2 (7 bases). Trimming cost V 8 bases and J 6 bases, with 22 bases left between them. This CDR3 is 16 amino acids long. From germline, CDR1 is SNHLY and CDR2 FYNNEI.